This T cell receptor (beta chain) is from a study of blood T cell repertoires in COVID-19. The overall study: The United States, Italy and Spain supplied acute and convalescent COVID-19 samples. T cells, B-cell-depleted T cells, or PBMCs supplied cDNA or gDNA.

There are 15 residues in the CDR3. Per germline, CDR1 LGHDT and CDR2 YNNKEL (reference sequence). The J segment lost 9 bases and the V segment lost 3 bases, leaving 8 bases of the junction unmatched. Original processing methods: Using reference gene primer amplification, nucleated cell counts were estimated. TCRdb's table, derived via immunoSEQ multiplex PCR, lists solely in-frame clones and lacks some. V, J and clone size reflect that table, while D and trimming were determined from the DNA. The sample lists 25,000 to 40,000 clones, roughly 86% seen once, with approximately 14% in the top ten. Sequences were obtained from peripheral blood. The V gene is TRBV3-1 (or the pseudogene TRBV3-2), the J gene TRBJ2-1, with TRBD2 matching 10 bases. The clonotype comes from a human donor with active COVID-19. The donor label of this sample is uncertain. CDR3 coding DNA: TGTGCCAGCAGCCATTATAGCGGGGGGAGGACTGAGCAGTTCTTC. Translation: CASSHYSGGRTEQFF.